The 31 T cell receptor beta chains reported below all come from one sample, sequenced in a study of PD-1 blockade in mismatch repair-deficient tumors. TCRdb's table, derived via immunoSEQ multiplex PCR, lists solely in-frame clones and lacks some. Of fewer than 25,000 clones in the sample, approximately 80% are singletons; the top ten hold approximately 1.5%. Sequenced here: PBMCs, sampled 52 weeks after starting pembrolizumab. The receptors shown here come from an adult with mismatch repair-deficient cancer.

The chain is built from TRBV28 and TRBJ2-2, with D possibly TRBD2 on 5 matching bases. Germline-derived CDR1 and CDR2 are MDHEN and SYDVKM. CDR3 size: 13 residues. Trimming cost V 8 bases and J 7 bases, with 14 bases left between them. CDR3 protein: CASSGGRVGELFF. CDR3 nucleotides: TGTGCCAGCTCTGGAGGCCGTGTCGGGGAGCTGTTTTTT.

CDR3 sequence reads: CASAIDRQTNYGYTF. CDR3 DNA sequence: TGTGCCAGCGCTATAGACAGGCAGACAAACTATGGCTACACCTTC. The chain recombines TRBV2 with TRBJ1-2; perhaps TRBD1 as D (6 bases). The germline V gene has CDR1 SNHLY and CDR2 FYNNEI. Trimming removed 8 bases from V and 2 bases from J, with 18 bases in between. This CDR3 is 15 amino acids long. Variable domain in full (rest from reference TRBV2 and TRBJ1-2): EPEVTQTPSHQVTQMGQEVILRCVPISNHLYFYWYRQILGQKVEFLVSFYNNEISEKSEIFDDQFSVERPDGSNFTLKIRSTKLEDSAMYFCASAIDRQTNYGYTFGSGTRLTVV.

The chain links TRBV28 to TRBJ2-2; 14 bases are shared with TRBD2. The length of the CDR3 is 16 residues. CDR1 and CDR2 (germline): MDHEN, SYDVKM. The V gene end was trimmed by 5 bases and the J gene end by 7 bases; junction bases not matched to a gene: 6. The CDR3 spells CASSQGTSGGIGELFF. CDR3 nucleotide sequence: TGTGCCAGCAGTCAGGGGACTAGCGGGGGAATCGGGGAGCTGTTTTTT.

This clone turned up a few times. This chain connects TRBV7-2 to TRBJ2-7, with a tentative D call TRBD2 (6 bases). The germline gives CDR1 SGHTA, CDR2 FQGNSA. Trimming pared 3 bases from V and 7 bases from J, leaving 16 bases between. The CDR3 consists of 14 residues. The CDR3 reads CASSFRDSKGEQYF. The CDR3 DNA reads TGTGCCAGCAGCTTCCGGGACTCCAAGGGGGAGCAGTACTTC.

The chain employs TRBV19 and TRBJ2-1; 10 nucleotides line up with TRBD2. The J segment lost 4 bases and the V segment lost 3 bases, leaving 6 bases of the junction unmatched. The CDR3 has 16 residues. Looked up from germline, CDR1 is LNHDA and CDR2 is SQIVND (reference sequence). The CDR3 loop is CASSIPPAGGYNEQFF. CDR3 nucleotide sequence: TGTGCCAGTAGTATCCCGCCAGCGGGAGGGTACAATGAGCAGTTCTTC.

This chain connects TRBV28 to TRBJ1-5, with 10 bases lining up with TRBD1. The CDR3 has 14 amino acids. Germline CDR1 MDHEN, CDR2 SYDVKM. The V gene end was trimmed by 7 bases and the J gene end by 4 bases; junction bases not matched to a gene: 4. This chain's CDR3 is CASTGTGENQPQHF. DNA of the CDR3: TGTGCCAGCACCGGGACAGGGGAAAATCAGCCCCAGCATTTT.

As DNA, the CDR3 is TGTGCCAGCAGTTCCCGACTAGCGGGTGAGCAGTTCTTC. As protein: CASSSRLAGEQFF. The chain couples TRBV28 to TRBJ2-1; 10 bases are shared with TRBD2. The CDR3 has 13 residues. Germline CDR1 and CDR2: MDHEN and SYDVKM. With 4 bases clipped from V and 9 bases from J, the junction kept 3 bases outside the gene matches.

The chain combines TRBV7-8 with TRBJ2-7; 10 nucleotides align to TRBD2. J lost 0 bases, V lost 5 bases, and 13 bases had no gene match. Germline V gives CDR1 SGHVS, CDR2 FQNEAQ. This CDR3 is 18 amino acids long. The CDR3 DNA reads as TGTGCCAGCAGCCGAGTCGGTCTAGCGGGAGTAAGCTCCTACGAGCAGTACTTC. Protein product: CASSRVGLAGVSSYEQYF.

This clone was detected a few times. CDR3 DNA: TGTGCCAGCAGGGGGAGCAATCAGCCCCAGCATTTT. Its protein product is CASRGSNQPQHF. The genes are TRBV19 and TRBJ1-5, with 7 positions matching TRBD1. Germline CDR1 LNHDA, CDR2 SQIVND (reference sequence). Trimming took 9 bases from V and 1 from J; bases not matched to a gene: 0. The CDR3 is 12 amino acids. The full variable domain, completed using reference TRBV19 and TRBJ1-5, is DGGITQSPKYLFRKEGQNVTLSCEQNLNHDAMYWYRQDPGQGLRLIYYSQIVNDFQKGDIAEGYSVSREKKESFPLTVTSAQKNPTAFYLCASRGSNQPQHFGDGTRLSIL.

CDR3 in DNA: TGTGCCAGCAGCTTAGGGGGGGGCCTCAAACCTTACGAGCAGTACTTC. Translating gives CASSLGGGLKPYEQYF. V usage is TRBV11-3 and J usage is TRBJ2-7; tentative D call: TRBD2 (7 bases). V lost 1 base and J lost 4, with 17 bases in between. This CDR3 is built from 16 residues. Germline V gives CDR1 SGHNT, CDR2 YENEEA.

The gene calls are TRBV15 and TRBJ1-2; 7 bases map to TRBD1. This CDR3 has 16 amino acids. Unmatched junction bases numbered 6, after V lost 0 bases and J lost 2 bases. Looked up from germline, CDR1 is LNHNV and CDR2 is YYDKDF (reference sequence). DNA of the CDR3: TGTGCCACCAGCAGAGATCTAGGGGGCAGGAACTATGGCTACACCTTC. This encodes CATSRDLGGRNYGYTF.

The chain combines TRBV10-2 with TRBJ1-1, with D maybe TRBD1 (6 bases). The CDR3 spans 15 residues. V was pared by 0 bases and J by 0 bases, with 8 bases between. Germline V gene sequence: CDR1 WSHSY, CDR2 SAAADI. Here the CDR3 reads CASSESDRVNTEAFF. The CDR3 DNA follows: TGCGCCAGCAGTGAGTCGGACAGAGTGAACACTGAAGCTTTCTTT.

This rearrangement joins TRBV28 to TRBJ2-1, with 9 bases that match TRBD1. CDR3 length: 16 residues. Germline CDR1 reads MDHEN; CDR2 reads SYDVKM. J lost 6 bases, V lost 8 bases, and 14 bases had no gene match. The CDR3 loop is CASVGGGTGLFNEQFF. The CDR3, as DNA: TGTGCCAGCGTTGGTGGGGGGACAGGGCTTTTCAATGAGCAGTTCTTC.

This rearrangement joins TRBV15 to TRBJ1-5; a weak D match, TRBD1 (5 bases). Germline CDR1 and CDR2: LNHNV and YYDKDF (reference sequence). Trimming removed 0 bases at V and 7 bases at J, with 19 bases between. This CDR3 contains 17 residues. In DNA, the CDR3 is TGTGCCACCAGCAGAGATTGGGTGAGGGACTCCGACCAGCCCCAGCATTTT. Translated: CATSRDWVRDSDQPQHF. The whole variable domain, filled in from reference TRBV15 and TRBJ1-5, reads DAMVIQNPRYQVTQFGKPVTLSCSQTLNHNVMYWYQQKSSQAPKLLFHYYDKDFNNEADTPDNFQSRRPNTSFCFLDIRSPGLGDTAMYLCATSRDWVRDSDQPQHFGDGTRLSIL.

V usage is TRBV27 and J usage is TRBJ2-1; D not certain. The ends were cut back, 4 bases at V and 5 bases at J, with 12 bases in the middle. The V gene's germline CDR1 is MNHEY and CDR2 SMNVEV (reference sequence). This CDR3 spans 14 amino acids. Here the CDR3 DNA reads TGTGCCAGCAGTTCGGGTCCCTTACACAATGAGCAGTTCTTC. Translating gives CASSSGPLHNEQFF.

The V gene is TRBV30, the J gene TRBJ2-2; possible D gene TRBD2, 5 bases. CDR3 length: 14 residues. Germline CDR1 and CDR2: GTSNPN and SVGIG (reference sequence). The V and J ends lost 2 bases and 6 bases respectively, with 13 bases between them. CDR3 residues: CAWSRMGVSGELFF. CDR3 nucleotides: TGTGCCTGGAGTAGGATGGGAGTGTCCGGGGAGCTGTTTTTT.

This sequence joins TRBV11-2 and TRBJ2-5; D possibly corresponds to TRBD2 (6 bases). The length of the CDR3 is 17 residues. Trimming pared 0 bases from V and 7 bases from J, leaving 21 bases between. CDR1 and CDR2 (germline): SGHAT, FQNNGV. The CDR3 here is CASSLEGITSAGGTQYF. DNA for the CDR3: TGTGCCAGCAGCTTAGAAGGGATTACTAGTGCCGGGGGGACCCAGTACTTC. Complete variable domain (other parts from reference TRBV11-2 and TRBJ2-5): EAGVAQSPRYKIIEKRQSVAFWCNPISGHATLYWYQQILGQGPKLLIQFQNNGVVDDSQLPKDRFSAERLKGVDSTLKIQPAKLEDSAVYLCASSLEGITSAGGTQYFGPGTRLLVL.

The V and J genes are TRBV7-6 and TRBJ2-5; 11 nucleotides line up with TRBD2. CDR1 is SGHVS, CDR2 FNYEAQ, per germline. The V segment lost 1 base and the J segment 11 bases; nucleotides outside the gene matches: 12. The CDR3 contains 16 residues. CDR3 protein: CASSLDIAGGPGEQYF. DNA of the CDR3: TGTGCCAGCAGCTTAGACATAGCGGGAGGGCCGGGGGAGCAGTACTTC.

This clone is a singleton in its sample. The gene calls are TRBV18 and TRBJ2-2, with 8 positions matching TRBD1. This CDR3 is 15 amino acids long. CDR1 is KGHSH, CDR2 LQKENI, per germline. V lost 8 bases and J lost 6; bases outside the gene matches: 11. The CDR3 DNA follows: TGTGCCAGCACCGGACAGGGAGGAGGGTCCGGGGAGCTGTTTTTT. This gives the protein CASTGQGGGSGELFF.

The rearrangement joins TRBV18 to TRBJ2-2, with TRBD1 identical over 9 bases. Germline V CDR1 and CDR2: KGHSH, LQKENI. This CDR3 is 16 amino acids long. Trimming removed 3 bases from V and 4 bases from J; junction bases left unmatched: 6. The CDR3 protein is CASSPRGTGTTGELFF. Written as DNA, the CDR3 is TGTGCCAGCTCACCTAGGGGGACAGGGACCACCGGGGAGCTGTTTTTT.

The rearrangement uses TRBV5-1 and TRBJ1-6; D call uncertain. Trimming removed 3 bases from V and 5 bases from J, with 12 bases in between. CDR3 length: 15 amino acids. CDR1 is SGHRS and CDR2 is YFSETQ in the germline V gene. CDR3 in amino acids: CASSYGRPDNSPLHF. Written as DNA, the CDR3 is TGCGCCAGCAGCTATGGGAGGCCCGATAATTCACCCCTCCACTTT.

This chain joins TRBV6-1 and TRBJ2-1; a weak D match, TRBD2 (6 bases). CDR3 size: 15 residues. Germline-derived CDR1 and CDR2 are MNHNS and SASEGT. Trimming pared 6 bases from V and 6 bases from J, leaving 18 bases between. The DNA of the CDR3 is TGTGCCAGCAGGGACCGGGACTCCGATGGCAATGAGCAGTTCTTC. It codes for CASRDRDSDGNEQFF.

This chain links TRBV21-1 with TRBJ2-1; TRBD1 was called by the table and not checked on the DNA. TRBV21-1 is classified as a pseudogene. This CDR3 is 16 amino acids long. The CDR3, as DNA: TGTGCCAGCAGCAAAGAGTGTACAGGGGGCGGGGATGAGCAGTTCTTC. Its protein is CASSKECTGGGDEQFF.

The CDR3 region is CATSRELTQQTQYF. The DNA for the CDR3 is TGTGCCACCAGCAGGGAACTTACACAGCAAACGCAGTATTTT. The V and J genes are TRBV15 and TRBJ2-3; D gene ambiguous. This CDR3 is 14 amino acids long. V lost 3 bases and J 9 bases, leaving 16 bases between the germline ends. Looked up from germline, CDR1 is LNHNV and CDR2 is YYDKDF (reference sequence).

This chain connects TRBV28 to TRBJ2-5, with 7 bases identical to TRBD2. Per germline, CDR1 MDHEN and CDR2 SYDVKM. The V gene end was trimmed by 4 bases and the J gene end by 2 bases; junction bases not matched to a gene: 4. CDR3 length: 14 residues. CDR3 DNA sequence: TGTGCCAGCAGTTCATCTAGCGGACAAGAGACCCAGTACTTC. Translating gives CASSSSSGQETQYF.

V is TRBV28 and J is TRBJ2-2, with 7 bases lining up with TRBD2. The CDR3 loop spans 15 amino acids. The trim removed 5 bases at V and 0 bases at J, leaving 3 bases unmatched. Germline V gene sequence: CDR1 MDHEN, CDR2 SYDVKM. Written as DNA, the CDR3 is TGTGCCAGCAGTGCTGGGAGGGCGAACACCGGGGAGCTGTTTTTT. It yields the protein CASSAGRANTGELFF. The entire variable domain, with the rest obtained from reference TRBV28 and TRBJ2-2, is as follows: DVKVTQSSRYLVKRTGEKVFLECVQDMDHENMFWYRQDPGLGLRLIYFSYDVKMKEKGDIPEGYSVSREKKERFSLILESASTNQTSMYLCASSAGRANTGELFFGEGSRLTVL.

The CDR3 protein is CAISGQPSGANVLTF. The CDR3 coding sequence is TGTGCCATCAGCGGACAGCCCTCTGGGGCCAACGTCCTGACTTTC. The chain has TRBV10-3 and TRBJ2-6; perhaps TRBD1 as D (6 bases). This CDR3 region has 15 residues. V lost 6 bases to trimming and J lost 0 bases, with 9 bases between them. The germline gives CDR1 ENHRY, CDR2 SYGVKD.

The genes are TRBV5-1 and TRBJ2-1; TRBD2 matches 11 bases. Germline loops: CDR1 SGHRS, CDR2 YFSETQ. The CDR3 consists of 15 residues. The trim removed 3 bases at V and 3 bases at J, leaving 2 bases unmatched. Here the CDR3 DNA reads TGCGCCAGCAGCTGGGGACTAGCGGACTACAATGAGCAGTTCTTC. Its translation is CASSWGLADYNEQFF.

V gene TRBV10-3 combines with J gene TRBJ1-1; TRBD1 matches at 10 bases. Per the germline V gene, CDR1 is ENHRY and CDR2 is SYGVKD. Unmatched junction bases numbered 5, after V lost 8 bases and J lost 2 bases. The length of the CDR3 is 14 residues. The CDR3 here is CAISRTGGNTEAFF. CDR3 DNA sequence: TGTGCCATCTCCCGGACAGGGGGAAACACTGAAGCTTTCTTT.

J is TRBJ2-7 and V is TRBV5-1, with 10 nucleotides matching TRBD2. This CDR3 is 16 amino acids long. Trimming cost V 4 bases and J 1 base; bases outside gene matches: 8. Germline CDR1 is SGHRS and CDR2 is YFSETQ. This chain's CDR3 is CASSPINSGRSYEQYF. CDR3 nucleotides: TGCGCCAGCAGCCCTATCAATAGCGGGAGGTCCTACGAGCAGTACTTC.

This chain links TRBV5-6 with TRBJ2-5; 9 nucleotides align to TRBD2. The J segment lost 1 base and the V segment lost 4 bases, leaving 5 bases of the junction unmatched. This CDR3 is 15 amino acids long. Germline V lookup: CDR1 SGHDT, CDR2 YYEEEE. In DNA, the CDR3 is TGTGCCAGCAGCAGACTAGCGGCTATCCAAGAGACCCAGTACTTC. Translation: CASSRLAAIQETQYF.